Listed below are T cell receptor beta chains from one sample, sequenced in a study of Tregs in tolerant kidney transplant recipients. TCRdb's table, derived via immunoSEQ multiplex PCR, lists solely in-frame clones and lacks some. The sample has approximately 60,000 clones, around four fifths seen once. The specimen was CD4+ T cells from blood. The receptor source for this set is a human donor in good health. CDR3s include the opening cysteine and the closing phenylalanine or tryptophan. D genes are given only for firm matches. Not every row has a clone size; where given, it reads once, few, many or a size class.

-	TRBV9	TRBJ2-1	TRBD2	TGTGCCAGCAGCGCTGGGACTAGCGGGAGCGGTGAGCAGTTCTTC	CASSAGTSGSGEQFF
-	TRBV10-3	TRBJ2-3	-	TGTGCCACCGAGGCTAGGGGCGGGGGCACAGATACGCAGTATTTT	CATEARGGGTDTQYF
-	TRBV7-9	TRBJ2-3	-	TGTGCCAGCAGCTTAGGCCGCCAGGGGAAGTGGACAGATACGCAGTATTTT	CASSLGRQGKWTDTQYF
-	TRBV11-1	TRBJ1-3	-	TGTGCCAGCAGCGTCGGACAGTTCTCTGGAAACACCATATATTTT	CASSVGQFSGNTIYF
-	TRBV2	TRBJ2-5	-	TGTGCCAGCAGGGCAGAGCGGGGCAGGGGGAAAGAGACCCAGTACTTC	CASRAERGRGKETQYF
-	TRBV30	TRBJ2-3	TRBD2	TGTGCCTGGAGCCAATTCCGGACTAGCGGGGGGCCAGATACGCAGTATTTT	CAWSQFRTSGGPDTQYF
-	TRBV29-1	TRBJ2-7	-	TGCAGCGTTCTCCTTAGCGGTAGCTCCTACGAGCAGTACTTC	CSVLLSGSSYEQYF
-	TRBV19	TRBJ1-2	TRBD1	TGTGCCAGTAGTAGGGGACAGGGTGCTAACTATGGCTACACCTTC	CASSRGQGANYGYTF
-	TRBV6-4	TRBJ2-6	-	TGTGCCAGCAGTTTGTTCACTGGGGCCAACGTCCTGACTTTC	CASSLFTGANVLTF
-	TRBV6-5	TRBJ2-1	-	TGTGCCAGCAGTTACTCTAGACTACCGCCTGAGCAGTTCTTC	CASSYSRLPPEQFF
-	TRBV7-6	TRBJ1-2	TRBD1	TGTGCCAGCAGCGCCCGACAGGGGAACTATGGCTACACCTTC	CASSARQGNYGYTF
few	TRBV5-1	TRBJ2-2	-	TGCGCCAGCAGCTTACCAGGGCCCGGGGAGCTGTTTTTT	CASSLPGPGELFF
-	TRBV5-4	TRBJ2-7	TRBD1	TGTGCCAGCAGGGGGCAGGGGGCGGACGAGCAGTACTTC	CASRGQGADEQYF
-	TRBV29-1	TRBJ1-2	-	TGCAGCGTTGGTATAGGCGGCAACTATGGCTACACCTTC	CSVGIGGNYGYTF